The 12 T cell receptor beta chains listed next were all sequenced from one sample in a study of graft-versus-host responses after intestinal transplantation. Sequenced by immunoSEQ multiplex PCR; TCRdb stores in-frame clones only, minus some. The profile shows roughly 14,000 clones, about 34% of them singletons. CFSE-labeled responder cells (roughly 200,000) were plated with roughly 200,000 irradiated, violet-dye-labeled stimulator cells. The material was alloreactive CD8+ T cells from a mixed lymphocyte reaction culture, obtained before intestinal transplant. Documented subset: CFSE-low proliferating T cells sorted from roughly six-day pre-transplant mixed lymphocyte reaction (GvH or HvG direction). The receptors come from a human patient who received an intestinal transplant.

V is TRBV11-2 and J is TRBJ2-5; D gene ambiguous. The V gene lost 2 bases and the J gene lost 3 bases, with 13 bases spanning the gap. The CDR3 totals 15 residues. In germline, CDR1 is SGHAT, CDR2 FQNNGV. For the CDR3, the DNA is TGTGCCAGCAGCTTAATCCAGGCCCCAAAAGAGACCCAGTACTTC. Its protein product is CASSLIQAPKETQYF. The entire variable domain, with the rest obtained from reference TRBV11-2 and TRBJ2-5, is as follows: EAGVAQSPRYKIIEKRQSVAFWCNPISGHATLYWYQQILGQGPKLLIQFQNNGVVDDSQLPKDRFSAERLKGVDSTLKIQPAKLEDSAVYLCASSLIQAPKETQYFGPGTRLLVL.

The J gene is TRBJ1-2, the V gene TRBV6-5; tentative D call: TRBD1 (6 bases). The V and J ends lost 5 bases and 4 bases respectively, with 11 bases between them. The CDR3 covers 13 residues. Per germline, CDR1 MNHEY and CDR2 SVGAGI. CDR3 sequence (DNA): TGTGCCAGCAGTGCAGGACAGCCCTATGGCTACACCTTC. This encodes CASSAGQPYGYTF.

The chain recombines TRBV6-4 with TRBJ2-3, with TRBD2 matching over 16 bases. Germline CDR1 MRHNA, CDR2 SNTAGT. The CDR3 has 20 amino acids. The ends lost 6 bases at V and 4 bases at J; junction bases unmatched: 16. The CDR3, as DNA: TGTGCCAGCAGCTTAGACGCCGGGACTAGCGGGGGGGCCAACGCAGATACGCAGTATTTT. It codes for CASSLDAGTSGGANADTQYF.

This clone has just a few counts. V and J are TRBV7-9 and TRBJ2-7, with a weak D call TRBD2 (7 bases). Germline loops: CDR1 SEHNR, CDR2 FQNEAQ (reference sequence). This CDR3 contains 13 residues. Trimming shortened V by 5 bases and J by 8 bases, and 16 bases separated the two germline ends. The CDR3 sequence is CASSRILGGQQYF. In DNA, the CDR3 is TGTGCCAGCAGCCGTATCTTGGGGGGGCAGCAGTACTTC.

V usage is TRBV29-1 and J usage is TRBJ2-1; 9 nucleotides line up with TRBD2. The CDR3 is made up of 14 amino acids. Germline values: CDR1 SQVTM, CDR2 ANQGSEA. The ends lost 4 bases at V and 8 bases at J; junction bases unmatched: 9. CDR3 sequence reads: CSVVGRGGADEQFF. DNA of the CDR3: TGCAGCGTTGTCGGGCGCGGGGGGGCCGATGAGCAGTTCTTC.

The gene calls are TRBV7-8 and TRBJ1-5; 9 bases agree with TRBD1. V shed 2 bases, J shed 3 bases, and the junction held 14 bases outside the gene matches. The CDR3 is 19 residues long. CDR1 SGHVS and CDR2 FQNEAQ come from the germline V gene. CDR3 in amino acids: CASSLIGTGWGGDNQPQHF. CDR3 in DNA: TGTGCCAGCAGCTTAATCGGGACAGGGTGGGGAGGGGACAATCAGCCCCAGCATTTT.

The chain combines TRBV21-1 with TRBJ2-7; the DNA was not compared with TRBD2, the D call given in the table. TRBV21-1 is described as a pseudogene. The CDR3 covers 11 residues. The CDR3 DNA is TGTGCCAGCAGCAAGGCGGAAGAGCAGTACTTC. Its translation is CASSKAEEQYF.

This clone was seen more than once but under ten times. This rearrangement joins TRBV5-1 to TRBJ2-1; perhaps TRBD1 as D (5 bases). From germline, CDR1 is SGHRS and CDR2 YFSETQ. V lost 2 bases, J lost 2 bases, and 8 bases lay in between. This CDR3 is 14 amino acids long. The CDR3, as DNA: TGCGCCAGCAGCTTAGTGGGGCCCTACAATGAGCAGTTCTTC. Its protein product is CASSLVGPYNEQFF.

The chain couples TRBV9 to TRBJ2-7; D is uncertain. The V gene's germline CDR1 is SGDLS and CDR2 YYNGEE. This CDR3 is built from 13 residues. Trimming removed 2 bases at V and 3 bases at J, with 9 bases between. CDR3 nucleotide sequence: TGTGCCAGCAGCGTCACTTCTGACTACGAGCAGTACTTC. It yields the protein CASSVTSDYEQYF.

The chain couples TRBV7-2 to TRBJ1-6; TRBD1 agrees at 7 bases. Trimming cost V 5 bases and J 0 bases; bases outside gene matches: 1. CDR3 length equals 15 residues. Germline CDR1 is SGHTA and CDR2 is FQGNSA. In DNA, the CDR3 is TGTGCCAGCAGCGGGACAGACTCCTATAATTCACCCCTCCACTTT. Its protein is CASSGTDSYNSPLHF.

V and J are TRBV9 and TRBJ2-1; 7 positions match TRBD1. CDR1 is SGDLS, CDR2 YYNGEE, per germline. The CDR3 has 15 residues. V dropped 3 bases and J dropped 8; count of bases not matched to a gene: 11. The CDR3 bases are TGTGCCAGCAGCGCCGTAAGACAGGGTTTCGATGAGCAGTTCTTC. Residues: CASSAVRQGFDEQFF.

There are a few counts of this clone. This chain links TRBV7-2 with TRBJ2-5, with 8 bases identical to TRBD2. Germline V CDR1 and CDR2: SGHTA, FQGNSA. CDR3 size: 17 residues. V lost 2 bases and J lost 1; bases outside the gene matches: 9. The CDR3 loop reads CASSLSSGGGTQETQYF. CDR3 in DNA: TGTGCCAGCAGCTTATCCAGCGGGGGTGGAACCCAAGAGACCCAGTACTTC.